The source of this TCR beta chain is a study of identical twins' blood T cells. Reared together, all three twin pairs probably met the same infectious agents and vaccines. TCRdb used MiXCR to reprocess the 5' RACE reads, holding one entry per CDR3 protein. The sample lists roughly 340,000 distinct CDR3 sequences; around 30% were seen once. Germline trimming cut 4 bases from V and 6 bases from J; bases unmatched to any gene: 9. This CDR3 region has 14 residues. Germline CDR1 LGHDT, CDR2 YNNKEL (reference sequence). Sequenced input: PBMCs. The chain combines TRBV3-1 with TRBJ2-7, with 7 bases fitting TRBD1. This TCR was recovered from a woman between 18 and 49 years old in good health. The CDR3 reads CASSPLDRVGEQYF. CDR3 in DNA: TGTGCCAGCAGCCCTCTCGACAGGGTTGGCGAGCAGTACTTC.